This record concerns one T cell receptor beta chain sequence. Its antigen is still unknown. The data stem from a study of OX40 agonist ivuxolimab in advanced cancers. About the study: The study enrolled dose-escalation patients with hepatocellular carcinoma, melanoma, renal cell or head and neck cancer.

Study results and caveats: CD8+ T cells were the subset that, on average, had more expanded clones than CD4+. CD4+ and CD8+ blood T cells expanded clonally by week 6 at 0.1 to 3.0 mg/kg.

The V gene lost 4 bases and the J gene lost 3 bases, with 6 bases spanning the gap. The CDR3 is 11 residues long. Germline-derived CDR1 and CDR2 are SQVTM and ANQGSEA. Clones were sequenced by immunoSEQ multiplex PCR, and TCRdb holds only the in-frame ones, with some missing. The data show about 53,000 clones, approximately 79% seen once. This clonotype was sampled from an adult with an advanced solid tumor such as melanoma, head and neck, liver or kidney cancer. Material: CD4+ or CD8+ T cells sorted from blood, obtained in a trial of the OX40 agonist ivuxolimab. This rearrangement joins TRBV29-1 to TRBJ1-1; perhaps TRBD1 as D (5 bases). CDR3 DNA sequence: TGCAGCGTTGGCAGGGACACTGAAGCTTTCTTT. Translated: CSVGRDTEAFF. Full variable domain (remainder filled in from reference TRBV29-1 and TRBJ1-1): SAVISQKPSRDICQRGTSLTIQCQVDSQVTMMFWYRQQPGQSLTLIATANQGSEATYESGFVIDKFPISRPNLTFSTLTVSNMSPEDSSIYLCSVGRDTEAFFGQGTRLTVV.